The present TCR beta chain was sequenced within a study of shared clonotypes between healthy human individuals. Study overall: Researchers assigned three CD4 naive, three CD4 memory, two CD8 naive and one CD8 memory plate to each donor. Study-wide results and limits: Clonotype sharing among donors was thought likely to change with sequencing depth.

TCRdb's copy holds only in-frame clones and misses some; the assay was immunoSEQ multiplex PCR. The sample consists of around 600,000 clones, about 95% of them appearing once. A remark on this clone: Its specificity is not known.

CD45RO negativity and positive selection for CCR7 defined naive CD8 cells, a population that excluded terminally differentiated effector memory CD45RA+ cells. The sequence came from a woman aged 25-40 years in good health. The specimen was naive CD8+ T cells sorted from blood.

The CDR3 bases are TGTGCCAGCAGCCAACACCGGGCCAGCTCCTACGAGCAGTACTTC. It specifies CASSQHRASSYEQYF. V is TRBV14 and J is TRBJ2-7; D gene unclear. Germline CDR1 SGHDN, CDR2 FVKESK. The V end lost 2 bases, the J end lost 0 bases, and 11 bases lay between the germline ends. The CDR3 totals 15 residues.